These 27 T cell receptor beta chains came from one sample sequenced in a study of blood T cell repertoires in COVID-19. TCRdb's copy holds only in-frame clones and misses some; the assay was immunoSEQ multiplex PCR. The data contain about 440,000 clones, roughly 87% of them singletons. Sequences were obtained from PBMCs or T cells enriched from blood (not recorded which). The receptors stem from a man younger than 35 who had recovered from COVID-19.

The chain is built from TRBV4-1 and TRBJ1-1; D possibly corresponds to TRBD1 (6 bases). Trimming pared 5 bases from V and 0 bases from J, leaving 10 bases between. The CDR3 covers 14 residues. CDR1 MGHRA and CDR2 YSYEKL come from the germline V gene. The CDR3 DNA sequence: TGCGCCAGCAGCGGACGGACAGTGAACACTGAAGCTTTCTTT. It codes for CASSGRTVNTEAFF.

In DNA form, the CDR3 reads TGTGCCAGCAGCCGACAGGGGACAGGGATCGCTGAAGCTTTCTTT. This gives the protein CASSRQGTGIAEAFF. This sequence joins TRBV3-1 (or the pseudogene TRBV3-2) and TRBJ1-1; 9 bases map to TRBD1. The CDR3 is made up of 15 amino acids. Losses at the gene ends were 4 bases for V and 6 bases for J; bases not matched to a gene: 9. In germline, CDR1 is LGHDT, CDR2 YNNKEL (reference sequence).

This chain uses TRBV7-3 with TRBJ2-2; D is possibly TRBD1 (6 bases). The CDR3 consists of 16 residues. The V gene lost 2 bases and the J gene lost 0 bases, with 10 bases spanning the gap. Germline lookup yields CDR1 SGHTA and CDR2 FQGTGA. The CDR3 loop reads CASSLLGTPNTGELFF. In DNA form, the CDR3 reads TGTGCCAGCAGCTTACTGGGGACACCGAACACCGGGGAGCTGTTTTTT.

This chain links TRBV6-1 with TRBJ2-3; a possible D gene is TRBD2 (5 bases). Germline CDR1 reads MNHNS; CDR2 reads SASEGT. With 3 bases removed from V and 7 bases from J, the gap between germline ends came to 11 bases. The CDR3 extends over 13 amino acids. CDR3 DNA sequence: TGTGCCAGCAGTGATTGGACTTCAAATACGCAGTATTTT. Its translation is CASSDWTSNTQYF.

The chain employs TRBV7-9 and TRBJ1-5; tentative D call: TRBD1 (6 bases). V was pared by 2 bases and J by 1 base, with 21 bases between. Germline values: CDR1 SEHNR, CDR2 FQNEAQ (reference sequence). The CDR3 runs 19 residues. In nucleotides, the CDR3 is TGTGCCAGCAGCTTAACTCTAACAGGGTCAGTGTTCAGCAATCAGCCCCAGCATTTT. Amino acid sequence: CASSLTLTGSVFSNQPQHF.

The rearrangement links TRBV28 to TRBJ2-2; TRBD2 matches 7 bases. Germline CDR1 and CDR2: MDHEN and SYDVKM. Unmatched junction bases numbered 9, after V lost 5 bases and J lost 3 bases. This CDR3 is 16 amino acids long. CDR3 region: CASSPTKRGYTGELFF. Here the CDR3 DNA reads TGTGCCAGCAGTCCCACTAAGCGGGGTTACACCGGGGAGCTGTTTTTT. Full variable domain (outside the CDR3, taken from reference TRBV28 and TRBJ2-2): DVKVTQSSRYLVKRTGEKVFLECVQDMDHENMFWYRQDPGLGLRLIYFSYDVKMKEKGDIPEGYSVSREKKERFSLILESASTNQTSMYLCASSPTKRGYTGELFFGEGSRLTVL.

The rearrangement links TRBV28 to TRBJ2-5, with 7 bases identical to TRBD1. The J segment lost 5 bases and the V segment lost 4 bases, leaving 7 bases of the junction unmatched. This CDR3 comprises 14 residues. Germline CDR1 MDHEN, CDR2 SYDVKM. CDR3 protein: CASSSQGGVETQYF. CDR3 sequence (DNA): TGTGCCAGCAGTTCCCAAGGGGGCGTTGAGACCCAGTACTTC.

This chain's CDR3 is CASSSRTVGNPYEQYF. The CDR3 coding sequence is TGTGCCAGCAGCTCACGGACAGTGGGGAACCCCTACGAGCAGTACTTC. The chain recombines TRBV7-9 with TRBJ2-7; tentatively, D is TRBD1 (6 bases). This CDR3 has 16 residues. V shed 4 bases and J shed 2 bases, with 18 bases lying between them. Germline V lookup: CDR1 SEHNR, CDR2 FQNEAQ (reference sequence).

The J gene is TRBJ1-2, the V gene TRBV19, with TRBD1 identical over 7 bases. Germline V gives CDR1 LNHDA, CDR2 SQIVND (reference sequence). The CDR3 contains 12 residues. V was clipped by 11 bases and J by 4 bases; unmatched bases: 7. This chain's CDR3 is CARRGRSYGYTF. CDR3 nucleotide sequence: TGTGCCCGGAGGGGGCGGAGCTATGGCTACACCTTC. Complete variable domain (other parts from reference TRBV19 and TRBJ1-2): DGGITQSPKYLFRKEGQNVTLSCEQNLNHDAMYWYRQDPGQGLRLIYYSQIVNDFQKGDIAEGYSVSREKKESFPLTVTSAQKNPTAFYLCARRGRSYGYTFGSGTRLTVV.

The genes are TRBV3-1 (or the pseudogene TRBV3-2) and TRBJ2-2; perhaps TRBD2 as D (5 bases). The CDR3 runs 14 residues. CDR1 and CDR2 (germline): LGHDT, YNNKEL (reference sequence). Trimming stripped 6 bases from V and 1 base from J, with 9 bases between. CDR3 in amino acids: CASRPDWNTGELFF. The CDR3 nucleotides are TGTGCCAGCAGGCCGGACTGGAACACCGGGGAGCTGTTTTTT.

The V gene is TRBV2, the J gene TRBJ1-1; a possible D gene is TRBD1 (5 bases). The V end was cut by 8 bases, the J end by 5 bases, with 15 bases between. The CDR3 loop spans 13 amino acids. The V gene's germline CDR1 is SNHLY and CDR2 FYNNEI. The CDR3 nucleotides read TGTGCCAGCCGTAACGGCCAGGGTACTGAAGCTTTCTTT. Amino acids: CASRNGQGTEAFF. Full variable domain (remainder filled in from reference TRBV2 and TRBJ1-1): EPEVTQTPSHQVTQMGQEVILRCVPISNHLYFYWYRQILGQKVEFLVSFYNNEISEKSEIFDDQFSVERPDGSNFTLKIRSTKLEDSAMYFCASRNGQGTEAFFGQGTRLTVV.

V gene TRBV6-5 combines with J gene TRBJ1-5, with D perhaps TRBD1 (6 bases). This CDR3 comprises 15 residues. Trimming took 0 bases from V and 4 from J, leaving 10 bases between them. Germline V gene sequence: CDR1 MNHEY, CDR2 SVGAGI. The chain's CDR3 is CASSYSPDRNQPQHF. The CDR3 region has the DNA TGTGCCAGCAGTTACTCCCCGGACAGAAATCAGCCCCAGCATTTT.

The chain joins TRBV29-1 to TRBJ1-1; D is possibly TRBD1 (5 bases). The CDR3 sequence is 11 residues long. Germline CDR1 is SQVTM and CDR2 is ANQGSEA. The V gene lost 6 bases and the J gene lost 7 bases, with 12 bases spanning the gap. CDR3: CSVDTGGEAFF. Written as DNA, the CDR3 is TGCAGCGTCGATACAGGTGGTGAAGCTTTCTTT.

The rearrangement uses TRBV11-2 and TRBJ2-2; TRBD1 aligns across 7 bases. CDR3 length equals 15 residues. Germline V gene data show CDR1 as SGHAT and CDR2 as FQNNGV. With 5 bases clipped from V and 7 bases from J, the junction kept 10 bases outside the gene matches. The CDR3 DNA reads TGTGCCAGCAGCCCCACCGGGACAGTTGACGGGGAGCTGTTTTTT. It encodes CASSPTGTVDGELFF.

This chain joins TRBV20-1 and TRBJ2-3; D perhaps matches TRBD2 (6 bases). The ends were cut back, 3 bases at V and 2 bases at J, with 9 bases in the middle. CDR1 and CDR2 (germline): DFQATT, SNEGSKA (reference sequence). The CDR3 consists of 13 residues. CDR3 DNA: TGCAGTGCTAGTGGGGACTCCACAGATACGCAGTATTTT. Translating gives CSASGDSTDTQYF.

The chain is built from TRBV19 and TRBJ2-2; 7 positions match TRBD2. V lost 5 bases, J lost 6 bases, and 12 bases stayed unmatched. The CDR3 has 16 amino acids. CDR1 is LNHDA, CDR2 SQIVND, per germline (reference sequence). CDR3: CASSPLAGEEAGELFF. CDR3 bases: TGTGCCAGTAGTCCCTTGGCGGGAGAAGAGGCCGGGGAGCTGTTTTTT.

V usage is TRBV30 and J usage is TRBJ1-1; TRBD1 might be the D (5 bases). The germline gives CDR1 GTSNPN, CDR2 SVGIG (reference sequence). This CDR3 contains 12 residues. V dropped 4 bases and J dropped 11 bases, with 17 bases sitting between them. The CDR3 protein is CAWTTGVWGAFF. The CDR3, as DNA: TGTGCCTGGACTACGGGGGTCTGGGGGGCTTTCTTT.

V is TRBV5-1 and J is TRBJ2-3, with D uncertain. Germline values: CDR1 SGHRS, CDR2 YFSETQ. The CDR3 covers 13 residues. V was clipped by 2 bases and J by 1 base, with 5 bases between them. CDR3: CASSFPGTDTQYF. CDR3 coding DNA: TGCGCCAGCAGCTTTCCAGGCACAGATACGCAGTATTTT.

This clone showed up just a few times. The chain has TRBV2 and TRBJ2-1; maybe TRBD1 (6 bases). Germline CDR1 and CDR2: SNHLY and FYNNEI. The CDR3 runs to 13 residues. Trimming removed 8 bases from V and 9 bases from J, with 17 bases in between. This chain's CDR3 is CASFTGPLGEQFF. The DNA of the CDR3 is TGTGCCAGCTTTACAGGGCCCCTGGGTGAGCAGTTCTTC.

This clone was detected only a few times. V gene TRBV27 combines with J gene TRBJ2-7, with TRBD2 matching over 10 bases. The V and J ends lost 1 base and 7 bases, in that order; junction bases with no gene match: 7. Germline CDR1 is MNHEY and CDR2 is SMNVEV (reference sequence). The CDR3 is 15 amino acids. DNA for the CDR3: TGTGCCAGCAGTTTATGGCTAGCGGGAGCTGGAGAGCAGTACTTC. It specifies CASSLWLAGAGEQYF.

The chain carries TRBV10-3 and TRBJ1-3; D is unclear. The CDR3 is 13 amino acids. Trimming took 4 bases from V and 8 from J, leaving 12 bases between them. Per germline, CDR1 ENHRY and CDR2 SYGVKD. As DNA, the CDR3 is TGTGCCATCAGTGCGTCCACAAGTGACACCATATATTTT. This sequence encodes CAISASTSDTIYF.

The chain joins TRBV18 to TRBJ1-2; TRBD1 might be the D (5 bases). Looked up from germline, CDR1 is KGHSH and CDR2 is LQKENI. This CDR3 is built from 14 residues. V lost 2 bases and J 7 bases, leaving 14 bases between the germline ends. CDR3 residues: CASSPARDTSGYTF. In nucleotides, the CDR3 is TGTGCCAGCTCACCAGCCAGGGATACGAGTGGCTACACCTTC.

V gene TRBV7-8 combines with J gene TRBJ1-2; 8 bases fit TRBD1. Unmatched junction bases numbered 11, after V lost 5 bases and J lost 6 bases. CDR1 is SGHVS and CDR2 is FQNEAQ in the germline V gene. The CDR3 contains 15 residues. The CDR3 loop is CASSLRDRSLNGYTF. The CDR3 nucleotides are TGTGCCAGCAGCCTTCGGGACAGGTCCCTTAATGGCTACACCTTC. Filled out from reference TRBV7-8 and TRBJ1-2, the complete variable domain reads GAGVSQSPRYKVAKRGQDVALRCDPISGHVSLFWYQQALGQGPEFLTYFQNEAQLDKSGLPSDRFFAERPEGSVSTLKIQRTQQEDSAVYLCASSLRDRSLNGYTFGSGTRLTVV.

V gene TRBV4-2 combines with J gene TRBJ1-1; TRBD1 is a possible D gene (5 bases). V lost 0 bases and J lost 7, with 15 bases in between. The V gene's germline CDR1 is LGHNA and CDR2 YNFKEQ. The CDR3 totals 15 residues. CDR3 protein: CASSQEWGRPYEAFF. In DNA, the CDR3 is TGTGCCAGCAGCCAAGAGTGGGGCAGGCCCTATGAAGCTTTCTTT.

V is TRBV3-1 (or the pseudogene TRBV3-2) and J is TRBJ2-1; 9 nucleotides line up with TRBD2. The CDR3 has 14 residues. Germline assignment: CDR1 LGHDT and CDR2 YNNKEL (reference sequence). After removal of 4 bases from V and 6 bases from J, the junction contained 4 bases not matched to a gene. The CDR3 DNA follows: TGTGCCAGCAGCCTTCGCGGGGGGGCCAATGAGCAGTTCTTC. Translation gives CASSLRGGANEQFF.

The chain links TRBV7-3 to TRBJ1-1, with D possibly TRBD1 on 6 matching bases. Germline CDR1 SGHTA, CDR2 FQGTGA. The CDR3 runs to 13 residues. The V and J ends lost 3 bases and 1 base respectively, with 6 bases between them. CDR3: CASSFRGNTEAFF. The CDR3 DNA follows: TGTGCCAGCAGCTTCAGGGGGAACACTGAAGCTTTCTTT.

The chain joins TRBV7-3 to TRBJ2-1; D possibly corresponds to TRBD2 (7 bases). Germline CDR1 and CDR2: SGHTA and FQGTGA. Between the trimmed V and J ends, which lost 2 bases and 9 bases, there was a span of 17 bases. The CDR3 runs 15 residues. The CDR3 region has the DNA TGTGCCAGCAGCTTACCCCTGGGGGGGGGCTCTGAGCAGTTCTTC. Protein product: CASSLPLGGGSEQFF.